This is a list of T cell receptor beta chains from one sample in a study of blood T cell repertoires in COVID-19. Clones were read by immunoSEQ multiplex PCR, and TCRdb kept only the in-frame ones, dropping some. Here the sample spans roughly 200,000 clones, around 87% being singletons. Input material: PBMCs or T cells enriched from blood (not recorded which). Every receptor here comes from a man in his thirties or forties in a cohort exposed to, infected with or recovered from COVID-19 (not recorded which). Both conserved end residues are part of each CDR3. A D gene is named only where the DNA matches it firmly. Only part of the rows carry a size: once, few, many, or a class if the clone is expanded.

clone size	V gene	J gene	D gene	CDR3 DNA	CDR3 protein
NA	TRBV6-1	TRBJ2-7	TRBD1	TGTGCCAGCAGTGACCCCGGGACAGGGATTTACGAGCAGTACTTC	CASSDPGTGIYEQYF
NA	TRBV15	TRBJ2-1	TRBD2	TGTGCCACCAGCAGTCCCCCAAGGACTAGCGGGAACCCCTACAATGAGCAGTTCTTC	CATSSPPRTSGNPYNEQFF
once	TRBV7-9	TRBJ1-1	NA	TGTGCCAGCAGCAACAACGGACAGAACACTGAAGCTTTCTTT	CASSNNGQNTEAFF
NA	TRBV6-4	TRBJ1-1	NA	TGTGCCAGCAGTGACAGAATCGGGTCCGGGACTGAAGCTTTCTTT	CASSDRIGSGTEAFF
NA	TRBV7-8	TRBJ1-5	NA	TGTGCCAGCAGCGATCCGGGACAAGACAATCAGCCCCAGCATTTT	CASSDPGQDNQPQHF
NA	TRBV5-4	TRBJ2-7	NA	TGTGCCAGCAGCCCCACGGACAGTTCCTACGAGCAGTACTTC	CASSPTDSSYEQYF
NA	TRBV15	TRBJ2-1	TRBD2	TGTGCCACCAGCCGCCGGACTAGCGGGTACAATGAGCAGTTCTTC	CATSRRTSGYNEQFF
once	TRBV6-5	TRBJ2-7	NA	TGTGCCAGCAGTTACTCGTGGGAGGCCGCGACCTACGAGCAGTACTTC	CASSYSWEAATYEQYF
NA	TRBV5-4	TRBJ2-1	NA	TGTGCCAGCAGCTTGTCAGGGATGAATGAGCAGTTCTTC	CASSLSGMNEQFF
NA	TRBV28	TRBJ1-1	TRBD1	TGTGCCAGCAGTTATACAGGGGAGCAGGAAGCTTTCTTT	CASSYTGEQEAFF
NA	TRBV7-9	TRBJ2-5	NA	TGTGCCAGCAGCTTACCAGCCCCACAGCCACAAGAGACCCAGTACTTC	CASSLPAPQPQETQYF
once	TRBV2	TRBJ1-1	NA	TGTGCCAGCGGTAAACAGGCGAACACTGAAGCTTTCTTT	CASGKQANTEAFF
NA	TRBV6-5	TRBJ1-2	TRBD1	TGTGCCAGCAGTTCCCCGACCGGGACAGCTAACTATGGCTACACCTTC	CASSSPTGTANYGYTF
NA	TRBV19	TRBJ2-1	TRBD2	TGTGCCAGTATCGAGACCGGTTCGCTAGCGGGAGTTGAGCAGTTCTTC	CASIETGSLAGVEQFF
NA	TRBV19	TRBJ2-7	NA	TGTGCCACCCTTTCCGGAGAATACGAGCAGTACTTC	CATLSGEYEQYF
NA	TRBV9	TRBJ2-6	TRBD1	TGTGCCAGCAGCGCCCCACGGACAGGGATGTCTGGGGCCAACGTCCTGACTTTC	CASSAPRTGMSGANVLTF
NA	TRBV16	TRBJ1-4	TRBD1	TGTGCCAGCAGCCTAAGCCGGGACAGGGCTAATGAAAAACTGTTTTTT	CASSLSRDRANEKLFF
NA	TRBV19	TRBJ1-2	NA	TGTGCCAGTAGTATAGAAGACAGCCAATCTACAACCTTC	CASSIEDSQSTTF
NA	TRBV14	TRBJ2-7	NA	TGTGCCAGCAGCAATACAGGGCCCTCCTACGAGCAGTACTTC	CASSNTGPSYEQYF
NA	TRBV5-1	TRBJ2-2	TRBD1	TGCGCCAGCAGCTTGGCTTCGACAGGGCGGGTGCTGTTTTTT	CASSLASTGRVLFF
NA	TRBV29-1	TRBJ1-5	NA	TGCAGCGTTGTCGGTTCAGGGAATCAGCCCCAGCATTTT	CSVVGSGNQPQHF
NA	TRBV27	TRBJ1-1	NA	TGTGCCAGCAGGAAGGGGTGGACTGAAGCTTTCTTT	CASRKGWTEAFF
NA	TRBV5-6	TRBJ1-1	NA	TGTGCCAGCAGCGAGGACAGCTTCATGAACACTGAAGCTTTCTTT	CASSEDSFMNTEAFF
NA	TRBV28	TRBJ1-4	TRBD1	TGTGCCAGCAGCTTCCCGGGACAGTGGAATGAAAAACTGTTTTTT	CASSFPGQWNEKLFF
NA	TRBV7-9	TRBJ1-5	NA	TGTGCCAGCAGCTTAGAAGGTTTGGGAGGGGAGGCTTGGACCCAGCATTTT	CASSLEGLGGEAWTQHF
NA	TRBV6-5	TRBJ2-7	NA	TGTGCCAGCAGTCCCGGACAGTCCTACGAGCAGTACTTC	CASSPGQSYEQYF